This TCR beta chain was retrieved from a study of cytomegalovirus exposure and HLA in healthy donors. For this clone: This specimen includes other DNA sequences encoding the same CDR3.

PCR used 60 Vbeta primers and 13 Jbeta primers. The protocol was immunoSEQ multiplex PCR, while the TCRdb copy is restricted to in-frame clones and leaves out a portion. In the table there are approximately 150,000 clones, over 60% of which are singletons. Material for sequencing was PBMCs. This receptor was identified in a woman in her 30s in good health and CMV-seronegative.

The CDR3 loop is CASSYGGGSYEQYF. The CDR3 DNA reads as TGTGCCAGCAGTTACGGGGGGGGGTCCTACGAGCAGTACTTC. V is TRBV6-5 and J is TRBJ2-7; TRBD2 matches 7 bases. V shed 2 bases, J shed 1 base, and the junction held 2 bases outside the gene matches. CDR3 size: 14 residues. CDR1 is MNHEY, CDR2 SVGAGI, per germline.